Listed here are 24 T cell receptor beta chains from one sample, sequenced in a study of somatic mutations in cytotoxic T cells in rheumatoid arthritis. Clones were sequenced by immunoSEQ multiplex PCR, and TCRdb holds only the in-frame ones, with some missing. The data hold approximately 11,000 clones, with approximately 74% observed a single time. Sequenced: CD8+ T cells sorted from blood. These receptors originate from a man in his sixties or seventies in good health.

This chain links TRBV29-1 with TRBJ2-7; no reliable D call. There are 14 residues in the CDR3. The V gene's germline CDR1 is SQVTM and CDR2 ANQGSEA. The V end was cut by 1 base, the J end by 0 bases, with 10 bases between. CDR3 region: CSVEGPFGSYEQYF. CDR3 DNA sequence: TGCAGCGTTGAAGGGCCCTTTGGCTCCTACGAGCAGTACTTC.

The V gene is TRBV4-3, the J gene TRBJ1-2, with a possible D match to TRBD1 (5 bases). Germline V CDR1 and CDR2: LGHNA, YSLEER. This CDR3 has 19 residues. Trimming took off 1 base at V and 2 bases at J, with 23 bases between the two ends. CDR3 DNA: TGCGCCAGCAGCCAAGTAGCTGGCAGGGTCTTTCCTCCGAACTATGGCTACACCTTC. It encodes CASSQVAGRVFPPNYGYTF.

As for this clone: Sequence at one end of the junction differs from germline and may be a read error. J is TRBJ2-7 and V is TRBV13, with D unclear. The length of the CDR3 is 14 residues. The germline V gene has CDR1 PRHDT and CDR2 FYEKMQ (reference sequence). CDR3 residues: CASSFEHSSHEQYF. The CDR3 bases are TGTGCCAGCAGCTTTGAGCACTCCTCCCACGAGCAGTACTTC.

This chain joins TRBV6-4 and TRBJ2-7; 11 nucleotides line up with TRBD2. The CDR3 sequence is 14 residues long. In germline, CDR1 is MRHNA, CDR2 SNTAGT. V gave up 3 bases and J gave up 3 bases; unmatched junction bases: 1. CDR3 in amino acids: CASSEGTSGYEQYF. The CDR3 bases are TGTGCCAGCAGTGAGGGGACTAGCGGCTACGAGCAGTACTTC.

This clone was seen a few times. The chain has TRBV27 and TRBJ2-7; tentatively, D is TRBD1 (6 bases). The length of the CDR3 is 16 residues. The germline V gene encodes CDR1 MNHEY and CDR2 SMNVEV (reference sequence). The V gene lost 2 bases and the J gene lost 6 bases, with 20 bases spanning the gap. The CDR3 nucleotides are TGTGCCAGCAGTTTAGGTCCCGGGACATCCTACGGCGAGCAGTACTTC. It specifies CASSLGPGTSYGEQYF.

A few counts support this clone. The V and J genes are TRBV27 and TRBJ2-7, with unresolved D. Per the germline V gene, CDR1 is MNHEY and CDR2 is SMNVEV (reference sequence). With 4 bases removed from V and 0 bases from J, the gap between germline ends came to 16 bases. This CDR3 is built from 16 residues. CDR3 nucleotides: TGTGCCAGCAGTTCCCAGACGGATATTAGCTCCTACGAGCAGTACTTC. This translates into CASSSQTDISSYEQYF.

This sequence joins TRBV5-6 and TRBJ2-4, with D perhaps TRBD1 or TRBD2 (6 bases each). Germline V gene data show CDR1 as SGHDT and CDR2 as YYEEEE. The CDR3 consists of 16 residues. Trimming shortened V by 3 bases and J by 1 base, and 14 bases separated the two germline ends. The CDR3 loop reads CASSSGAGRAKNIQYF. In DNA form, the CDR3 reads TGTGCCAGCAGCTCGGGGGCGGGAAGGGCCAAAAACATTCAGTACTTC. Full variable domain (outside the CDR3, taken from reference TRBV5-6 and TRBJ2-4): DAGVTQSPTHLIKTRGQQVTLRCSPKSGHDTVSWYQQALGQGPQFIFQYYEEEERQRGNFPDRFSGHQFPNYSSELNVNALLLGDSALYLCASSSGAGRAKNIQYFGAGTRLSVL.

The chain combines TRBV19 with TRBJ1-4; D may be TRBD1 (5 bases). The CDR3 contains 15 residues. The V gene lost 5 bases and the J gene lost 4 bases, with 14 bases spanning the gap. CDR1 and CDR2 (germline): LNHDA, SQIVND (reference sequence). CDR3 in DNA: TGTGCCAGTAGTCTAACCGACAGCCGTAATGAAAAACTGTTTTTT. It yields the protein CASSLTDSRNEKLFF.

V is TRBV27 and J is TRBJ2-7; D perhaps matches TRBD1 (6 bases). Per the germline V gene, CDR1 is MNHEY and CDR2 is SMNVEV (reference sequence). Trimming shortened V by 2 bases and J by 4 bases, and 18 bases separated the two germline ends. There are 16 residues in the CDR3. This CDR3 is CASSLTLDRTEYEQYF. The CDR3 nucleotides read TGTGCCAGCAGTTTAACCCTTGACAGGACGGAGTACGAGCAGTACTTC.

The chain joins TRBV29-1 to TRBJ2-7, with 7 bases fitting TRBD1. Germline CDR1 SQVTM, CDR2 ANQGSEA. Trimming at V came to 6 bases and at J to 1 base, leaving 6 bases not matched to a gene. The CDR3 has 13 amino acids. CDR3 DNA sequence: TGCAGCGTCCCCAAGGGACAGTCCTACGAGCAGTACTTC. Encoded protein: CSVPKGQSYEQYF.

This rearrangement joins TRBV7-9 to TRBJ1-3, with D possibly matching TRBD1 (5 bases). Deletions cut 1 base from V and 2 bases from J, with 12 bases between. There are 16 residues in the CDR3. The V gene's germline CDR1 is SEHNR and CDR2 FQNEAQ (reference sequence). CDR3 protein: CASSLDVGDAGNTIYF. The CDR3 DNA follows: TGTGCCAGCAGCTTAGACGTGGGGGACGCTGGAAACACCATATATTTT.

The chain joins TRBV2 to TRBJ1-5; no definite D call. CDR1 is SNHLY and CDR2 is FYNNEI in the germline V gene. This CDR3 is 15 amino acids long. Trimming took 4 bases from V and 0 from J, leaving 10 bases between them. CDR3 residues: CASSADTHSNQPQHF. The CDR3 nucleotides read TGTGCCAGCAGTGCCGACACGCATAGCAATCAGCCCCAGCATTTT.

This rearrangement joins TRBV9 to TRBJ2-5; a weak D match, TRBD1 (5 bases). The J call may be wrong; the DNA end is better matched by TRBJ2-7. Germline values: CDR1 SGDLS, CDR2 YYNGEE. The CDR3 sequence is 13 residues long. CDR3 nucleotides: TGTGCCAGCAGCGGATATCAGGGCTACGAGCAGTACTTC. This translates into CASSGYQGYEQYF.

This clone occurred once. The V call is TRBV25-1, the J call TRBJ2-3; possibly TRBD2 for D (7 bases). There are 17 residues in the CDR3. Germline loops: CDR1 MGHDK, CDR2 SYGVNS. Trimming removed 3 bases at V and 0 bases at J, with 16 bases between. CDR3 region: CASSDPDGGASTDTQYF. CDR3 in DNA: TGTGCCAGCAGTGACCCCGATGGGGGGGCGAGCACAGATACGCAGTATTTT. The entire variable domain, with the rest obtained from reference TRBV25-1 and TRBJ2-3, is as follows: EADIYQTPRYLVIGTGKKITLECSQTMGHDKMYWYQQDPGMELHLIHYSYGVNSTEKGDLSSESTVSRIRTEHFPLTLESARPSHTSQYLCASSDPDGGASTDTQYFGPGTRLTVL.

This chain connects TRBV19 to TRBJ2-1; 15 nucleotides align to TRBD2. J was trimmed by 9 bases and V by 8 bases; bases with no gene match: 14. The germline CDR1 and CDR2 sequences are LNHDA and SQIVND (reference sequence). The CDR3 is made up of 17 amino acids. The chain's CDR3 is CASSPGTSGRSNFEQFF. In DNA, the CDR3 is TGTGCCAGTTCCCCCGGGACTAGCGGGAGGAGTAACTTTGAGCAGTTCTTC.

V and J are TRBV6-1 and TRBJ2-7; unclear D gene. This CDR3 region has 13 residues. V gave up 0 bases and J gave up 4 bases, with 7 bases separating them. The germline CDR1 and CDR2 sequences are MNHNS and SASEGT. CDR3 protein: CASSEAIGYEQYF. The CDR3 nucleotides read TGTGCCAGCAGTGAAGCAATTGGATACGAGCAGTACTTC.

The genes are TRBV7-2 and TRBJ2-2; 10 bases fit TRBD2. The germline gives CDR1 SGHTA, CDR2 FQGNSA. The CDR3 sequence is 18 residues long. The trim removed 5 bases at V and 6 bases at J, leaving 15 bases unmatched. CDR3 DNA: TGTGCCAGCAGCCCCAAACCCCTAGAGCGGGGGGGCTCCGGGGAGCTGTTTTTT. This codes for CASSPKPLERGGSGELFF. Filled out from reference TRBV7-2 and TRBJ2-2, the complete variable domain reads GAGVSQSPSNKVTEKGKDVELRCDPISGHTALYWYRQSLGQGLEFLIYFQGNSAPDKSGLPSDRFSAERTGGSVSTLTIQRTQQEDSAVYLCASSPKPLERGGSGELFFGEGSRLTVL.

The V and J genes are TRBV7-9 and TRBJ2-7, with D unresolved. The CDR3 covers 13 residues. The germline CDR1 and CDR2 sequences are SEHNR and FQNEAQ (reference sequence). Trimming shortened V by 5 bases and J by 2 bases, and 10 bases separated the two germline ends. The CDR3 region has the DNA TGTGCCAGCAGCCACAGTGTGGCCTACGAGCAGTACTTC. This gives the protein CASSHSVAYEQYF.

V gene TRBV6-1 combines with J gene TRBJ1-5; possibly TRBD1 for D (6 bases). The CDR3 runs 17 residues. Trimming removed 0 bases at V and 5 bases at J, with 17 bases between. Germline V gene lookup returns CDR1 MNHNS and CDR2 SASEGT. The CDR3 DNA reads as TGTGCCAGCAGTGAAGCGCTGGGGGGCGCCTACCATCAGCCCCAGCATTTT. Protein product: CASSEALGGAYHQPQHF.

There are a few counts of this clone. The chain employs TRBV27 and TRBJ2-7; 8 nucleotides agree with TRBD1. The V gene's germline CDR1 is MNHEY and CDR2 SMNVEV (reference sequence). CDR3 length equals 16 residues. Losses at the gene ends were 3 bases for V and 2 bases for J; bases not matched to a gene: 9. The CDR3 loop reads CASSFSHRGFAYEQYF. The CDR3 bases are TGTGCCAGCAGTTTCTCCCACAGGGGGTTTGCCTACGAGCAGTACTTC.

This chain connects TRBV9 to TRBJ1-2; 10 nucleotides align to TRBD1. The V segment lost 3 bases and the J segment 7 bases; nucleotides outside the gene matches: 15. CDR3 size: 17 residues. Germline V lookup: CDR1 SGDLS, CDR2 YYNGEE. The CDR3 DNA is TGTGCCAGCAGCGCGGACCCCGGGACAGGGGAACTCTCTGGCTACACCTTC. The encoded protein is CASSADPGTGELSGYTF.

The CDR3 reads CASSYGDYNSPLHF. For the CDR3, the DNA is TGTGCCAGCAGTTACGGCGATTATAATTCACCCCTCCACTTT. The chain recombines TRBV6-5 with TRBJ1-6; D gene uncertain. The germline V gene encodes CDR1 MNHEY and CDR2 SVGAGI. The CDR3 is 14 residues long. Trimming shortened V by 2 bases and J by 4 bases, and 6 bases separated the two germline ends.

The chain carries TRBV7-9 and TRBJ2-3, with no clear D. V lost 4 bases and J lost 2, with 1 base in between. The CDR3 is 11 amino acids. Germline CDR1 and CDR2: SEHNR and FQNEAQ (reference sequence). The CDR3 loop is CASSSTDTQYF. The CDR3 bases are TGTGCCAGCAGCTCCACAGATACGCAGTATTTT.

The chain employs TRBV11-2 and TRBJ1-2; D is unresolved. CDR3 size: 14 residues. In germline, CDR1 is SGHAT, CDR2 FQNNGV. V lost 3 bases and J lost 7, with 15 bases in between. CDR3 nucleotide sequence: TGTGCCAGCAGCTTCCAAGGAGGGTACGGTGGCTACACCTTC. It codes for CASSFQGGYGGYTF.